These 17 T cell receptor delta chains came from one sample sequenced in a study of Vδ1+ human thymocytes. Study-wide results and caveats: Thymic TRG and TRD repertoires appeared highly polyclonal.

No antigen has been assigned to these receptors. RNA was extracted from the cells and then reverse transcribed. The CDR3 regions were amplified by multiplex PCR from V-gene primers to a constant-region primer. TCRdb reanalyzed the multiplex PCR reads using CATT. The sample carries under 80,000 delta-chain clones, 30% to 45% recorded once. The sequencing input was Vdelta1+ gamma-delta thymocytes from the thymus. Subset: FACS-sorted CD3+ TCRalphabeta- TCRVdelta1+ TCRVdelta2- thymocytes. The source of these receptors is a boy under two years old who had congenital heart surgery.

This clone is judged medium-sized. The chain combines TRDV2 with TRDJ2; D unresolved. The length of the CDR3 is 14 residues. V was pared by 5 bases and J by 8 bases, with 17 bases between. Germline assignment: CDR1 GEAIGNYY and CDR2 EKD. The CDR3 DNA sequence: TGTGCCTGTGTCCCACGTTTTCACACGGCACAACTCTTCTTT. Translation gives CACVPRFHTAQLFF.

This rearrangement joins TRDV1 to TRDJ1; 11 positions agree with TRDD3. The junction had 30 bases not matched to a gene; V was cut back by 2 bases and J by 4 bases. This CDR3 has 24 residues. CDR1 TSWWSYY and CDR2 QGS come from the germline V gene. CDR3 region: CALGELSSFLPPVLGDNKGDKLIF. CDR3 bases: TGTGCTCTTGGGGAATTATCGTCCTTCCTACCGCCCGTACTGGGGGATAATAAAGGCGATAAACTCATCTTT.

This clone was detected only a few times. The rearrangement links TRDV1 to TRDJ1, with D tentatively TRDD3 (6 bases). The V end lost 3 bases, the J end lost 0 bases, and 20 bases lay between the germline ends. CDR1 and CDR2 from the germline V gene are TSWWSYY and QGS. This CDR3 contains 18 residues. The CDR3 reads CALGDPPGVGVYTDKLIF. The CDR3 DNA sequence: TGTGCTCTTGGGGATCCCCCCGGGGTGGGGGTGTACACCGATAAACTCATCTTT.

This clone was seen only a few times. The chain employs TRDV1 and TRDJ1, with 13 bases identical to TRDD3. With V trimmed by 4 bases and J by 3 bases, 8 bases remained unmatched. The CDR3 contains 17 residues. Germline V gene data show CDR1 as TSWWSYY and CDR2 as QGS. The DNA for the CDR3 is TGTGCTCTTGGGGGTTCGTACTGGGGGATACGGGCCGATAAACTCATCTTT. It codes for CALGGSYWGIRADKLIF.

About this clone: Germline is not matched at one junction end, which may reflect a read error. The same CDR3 also results from other DNA sequences found in this sample. The chain couples TRDV2 to TRDJ1; 9 nucleotides agree with TRDD3. Germline loops: CDR1 GEAIGNYY, CDR2 EKD. The CDR3 covers 15 residues. CDR3 protein: CACGGGYIPHYKLIF. The CDR3 DNA is TGTGCCTGTGGTGGGGGATATATCCCCCATTATAAGCTCATCTTT.

This clone was detected only a few times. The rearrangement links TRDV1 to TRDJ1; 8 positions match TRDD2. The germline gives CDR1 TSWWSYY, CDR2 QGS. V was pared by 1 base and J by 1 base, with 20 bases of the junction left unmatched. This CDR3 has 21 amino acids. The CDR3 spells CALGEPESYFLLLGRTDKLIF. The CDR3, as DNA: TGTGCTCTTGGGGAACCAGAGTCCTACTTCCTACTCCTAGGGCGCACCGATAAACTCATCTTT.

The chain is built from TRDV1 and TRDJ1; perhaps TRDD3 as D (5 bases). Trimming removed 0 bases from V and 0 bases from J, with 14 bases in between. The length of the CDR3 is 17 residues. Germline V gives CDR1 TSWWSYY, CDR2 QGS. The CDR3 loop is CALGELWGSYYTDKLIF. The DNA for the CDR3 is TGTGCTCTTGGGGAACTGTGGGGCTCGTATTACACCGATAAACTCATCTTT.

This clone was seen a few times. The rearrangement links TRDV1 to TRDJ1; no reliable D call. Germline V lookup: CDR1 TSWWSYY, CDR2 QGS. V was shortened by 0 bases and J by 0 bases, with 17 bases between the two germline ends. There are 18 residues in the CDR3. The CDR3 nucleotides read TGTGCTCTTGGGGAACTAGGTTACCCTCGGTTGTACACCGATAAACTCATCTTT. This encodes CALGELGYPRLYTDKLIF.

The chain joins TRDV1 to TRDJ1; the D is unclear. Germline CDR1 and CDR2: TSWWSYY and QGS. This CDR3 contains 16 residues. V was trimmed by 2 bases and J by 0 bases, leaving 13 bases between them. CDR3 amino acids: CALGERRNGDTDKLIF. The CDR3 DNA sequence: TGTGCTCTTGGGGAAAGACGGAATGGAGACACCGATAAACTCATCTTT.

This clone was picked up a small number of times. The chain has TRDV1 and TRDJ1; TRDD2 aligns across 9 bases. The length of the CDR3 is 23 residues. Germline assignment: CDR1 TSWWSYY and CDR2 QGS. After removal of 4 bases from V and 0 bases from J, the junction contained 27 bases not matched to a gene. The CDR3 coding sequence is TGTGCTCTTGGGGTAAGCCTTCCTACAGTGCGGGGGACCTTATCCATTCACACCGATAAACTCATCTTT. This codes for CALGVSLPTVRGTLSIHTDKLIF.

In its sample, this clone was seen a few times. The chain has TRDV1 and TRDJ1; TRDD3 matches at 8 bases. With 1 base clipped from V and 0 bases from J, the junction kept 10 bases outside the gene matches. The CDR3 is 18 amino acids. Per the germline V gene, CDR1 is TSWWSYY and CDR2 is QGS. The CDR3 DNA reads as TGTGCTCTTGGGGAACCCGACTGGGGGTCCCCGTACACCGATAAACTCATCTTT. Amino acids: CALGEPDWGSPYTDKLIF.

The gene calls are TRDV1 and TRDJ1, with 13 bases fitting TRDD3. Germline CDR1 reads TSWWSYY; CDR2 reads QGS. The V and J ends lost 0 bases and 2 bases, in that order; junction bases with no gene match: 15. This CDR3 has 21 residues. In DNA, the CDR3 is TGTGCTCTTGGGGAACTAAGCTACTTTTCTACTGGGGGATACGATACCGATAAACTCATCTTT. This gives the protein CALGELSYFSTGGYDTDKLIF.

A note on this clone: Its ends do not fully match the called genes, so a read error is possible. Additional DNA sequences in this sample encode the identical CDR3. The V call is TRDV2, the J call TRDJ1; weak D call: TRDD3 (5 bases). The CDR3 contains 17 residues. Germline assignment: CDR1 GEAIGNYY and CDR2 EKD. The CDR3 DNA sequence: TGTGCCTGCGACACTGGTTTGGGATTTGGGTACACCGATAAACTCATCTTT. Amino acid sequence: CACDTGLGFGYTDKLIF.

The V and J genes are TRDV1 and TRDJ1; TRDD3 aligns across 11 bases. The CDR3 sequence is 22 residues long. J gave up 3 bases and V 1 base, and 22 bases lay outside the gene matches. Per germline, CDR1 TSWWSYY and CDR2 QGS. CDR3 sequence (DNA): TGTGCTCTTGGGGAACCGTTCCCTCGTCTGGGGGATACCCCGAGGGGGGCCGATAAACTCATCTTT. It specifies CALGEPFPRLGDTPRGADKLIF.

The chain combines TRDV1 with TRDJ1; TRDD3 aligns across 9 bases. Germline CDR1 TSWWSYY, CDR2 QGS. The CDR3 sequence is 22 residues long. V lost 5 bases to trimming and J lost 0 bases; unmatched junction nucleotides: 25. The CDR3 DNA reads TGTGCTCTTGGGCCCCACTCTAGTCCTGGGGGATTACGGACCTACTACACCGATAAACTCATCTTT. This gives the protein CALGPHSSPGGLRTYYTDKLIF.

This clone has a handful of counts. The genes are TRDV1 and TRDJ1; D perhaps matches TRDD3 (6 bases). The CDR3 covers 21 residues. V was trimmed by 3 bases and J by 3 bases, leaving 32 bases between them. Looked up from germline, CDR1 is TSWWSYY and CDR2 is QGS. The CDR3 protein is CALGDDPTIRGKRVKADKLIF. The CDR3 DNA reads TGTGCTCTTGGGGATGACCCTACGATCCGGGGGAAACGGGTGAAGGCCGATAAACTCATCTTT.

The V call is TRDV1, the J call TRDJ1, with 8 bases identical to TRDD3. Germline loops: CDR1 TSWWSYY, CDR2 QGS. The CDR3 spans 23 residues. J lost 2 bases, V lost 1 base, and 27 bases had no gene match. Here the CDR3 DNA reads TGTGCTCTTGGGGAACGGTCCTCAGGGGAAATATCTTACTGGGGGTACGGGACCGATAAACTCATCTTT. Its protein product is CALGERSSGEISYWGYGTDKLIF.